This T cell receptor (beta chain) comes out of a study of cytomegalovirus exposure and HLA in healthy donors. Of note for this clone: Its cognate antigen is unknown.

General study findings and limits: Later analysis revealed greater clonal expansion in HLA-associated TCR beta chains than in equally common others. Researchers reported that a few CMV-associated chains were confirmed in vitro as CMV antigen-specific. Owing to their indistinguishability, certain V segments, notably TRBV6-2 and TRBV6-3, were excluded. A later analysis linked a missense DCLRE1C variant to TCR beta V- and J-gene trimming.

PCR used 60 Vbeta primers and 13 Jbeta primers. Clones were sequenced by immunoSEQ multiplex PCR, and TCRdb holds only the in-frame ones, with some missing. The top ten clones hold over 0.85% of a sample with under 200,000 clones, 82% of them seen once. V dropped 5 bases and J dropped 0 bases, with 8 bases sitting between them. Per the germline V gene, CDR1 is MNHNS and CDR2 is SASEGT. There are 15 residues in the CDR3. This chain connects TRBV6-1 to TRBJ2-6; D unresolved. The TCR comes from a girl aged 2 to 9 in good health and CMV-seropositive. The sample taken for sequencing was PBMCs. The CDR3 nucleotides are TGTGCCAGCAGTCGACACCCCTCTGGGGCCAACGTCCTGACTTTC. Its protein is CASSRHPSGANVLTF.